Each of the 29 T cell receptor beta chains below was sequenced from the same sample in a study of blood T cell repertoires in COVID-19. Sequenced by immunoSEQ multiplex PCR; TCRdb stores in-frame clones only, minus some. In the table there are around 280,000 clones, roughly 80% of which are singletons. Input material: peripheral blood. These receptor sequences come from a woman in her forties or fifties with active or convalescent COVID-19.

The chain couples TRBV10-3 to TRBJ2-3, with D possibly being TRBD2 (6 bases). V was pared by 3 bases and J by 6 bases, with 7 bases between. Germline V lookup: CDR1 ENHRY, CDR2 SYGVKD. CDR3 length equals 12 residues. CDR3 nucleotides: TGTGCCATCAGTGATCGGGGGGATACGCAGTATTTT. Translation: CAISDRGDTQYF.

The chain joins TRBV9 to TRBJ1-4; D not resolved. This CDR3 comprises 13 residues. Germline V gene data show CDR1 as SGDLS and CDR2 as YYNGEE. V lost 3 bases and J 4 bases, leaving 7 bases between the germline ends. The CDR3 reads CASSGPNNEKLFF. The CDR3 DNA reads TGTGCCAGCAGCGGGCCCAATAATGAAAAACTGTTTTTT.

V gene TRBV27 combines with J gene TRBJ2-3, with 7 bases fitting TRBD2. V was pared by 5 bases and J by 2 bases, with 10 bases of the junction left unmatched. Germline lookup yields CDR1 MNHEY and CDR2 SMNVEV (reference sequence). The CDR3 extends over 16 amino acids. This CDR3 is CASSPRSGVNTDTQYF. The CDR3 bases are TGTGCCAGCAGTCCTCGAAGCGGGGTCAACACAGATACGCAGTATTTT.

V usage is TRBV15 and J usage is TRBJ2-3; 9 nucleotides agree with TRBD1. The CDR3 totals 17 residues. The J segment lost 1 base and the V segment lost 1 base, leaving 6 bases of the junction unmatched. Germline V gene lookup returns CDR1 LNHNV and CDR2 YYDKDF (reference sequence). The CDR3 reads CATSRGLQGAGTDTQYF. The CDR3, as DNA: TGTGCCACCAGCAGAGGACTACAGGGGGCTGGCACAGATACGCAGTATTTT.

The rearrangement uses TRBV15 and TRBJ2-1, with 7 bases fitting TRBD2. CDR1 LNHNV and CDR2 YYDKDF come from the germline V gene (reference sequence). The V gene end was trimmed by 5 bases and the J gene end by 2 bases; junction bases not matched to a gene: 9. CDR3 length equals 16 residues. The CDR3 DNA reads TGTGCCACCAGCGGGAGAAGCGGGATGGCCTACAATGAGCAGTTCTTC. Translated: CATSGRSGMAYNEQFF.

The chain couples TRBV5-1 to TRBJ1-4; 8 positions match TRBD1. The CDR3 runs 15 residues. V trimming: 2 bases; J trimming: 2 bases; junction bases outside the gene matches: 2. The germline V gene encodes CDR1 SGHRS and CDR2 YFSETQ. The CDR3 nucleotides are TGCGCCAGCAGCTTACAGGGGGGGACTAATGAAAAACTGTTTTTT. Protein: CASSLQGGTNEKLFF.

With regard to this clone: The sample contains more than one DNA sequence encoding this CDR3. The V gene is TRBV7-9, the J gene TRBJ2-1; no reliable D call. Germline values: CDR1 SEHNR, CDR2 FQNEAQ (reference sequence). Trimming removed 5 bases at V and 8 bases at J, with 7 bases between. CDR3 length equals 11 residues. CDR3: CASSPQDEQFF. In DNA, the CDR3 is TGTGCCAGCAGCCCCCAGGATGAGCAGTTCTTC.

V usage is TRBV7-3 and J usage is TRBJ2-7, with D possibly being TRBD1 (7 bases). Trimming took off 5 bases at V and 3 bases at J, with 14 bases between the two ends. CDR1 and CDR2 (germline): SGHTA, FQGTGA. The CDR3 is made up of 14 amino acids. Here the CDR3 reads CASSPGGWGYEQYF. CDR3 in DNA: TGTGCCAGCAGCCCAGGGGGGTGGGGCTACGAGCAGTACTTC.

The CDR3 coding sequence is TGTGCCAGCAGTCCCTTAGCGGGGGAGGAGACCCAGTACTTC. Translation gives CASSPLAGEETQYF. The chain uses TRBV27 and TRBJ2-5, with 9 nucleotides matching TRBD2. Trimming cost V 5 bases and J 5 bases; bases outside gene matches: 6. CDR3 length: 14 amino acids. Germline V lookup: CDR1 MNHEY, CDR2 SMNVEV (reference sequence).

This clone appeared a single time. The chain uses TRBV5-1 and TRBJ2-6; D is undetermined. The CDR3 consists of 14 residues. Germline V lookup: CDR1 SGHRS, CDR2 YFSETQ. Trimming took off 7 bases at V and 1 base at J, with 9 bases between the two ends. The CDR3 region is CASEPFSGANVLTF. As DNA, the CDR3 is TGCGCCAGCGAGCCCTTTTCTGGGGCCAACGTCCTGACTTTC.

The rearrangement links TRBV25-1 to TRBJ2-3; the match to TRBD1 covers 9 bases. The CDR3 runs 16 residues. V lost 1 base, J lost 4 bases, and 6 bases stayed unmatched. The V gene's germline CDR1 is MGHDK and CDR2 SYGVNS. The CDR3 protein is CASSESRTGVPDTQYF. The DNA for the CDR3 is TGTGCCAGCAGTGAATCTCGGACAGGGGTACCAGATACGCAGTATTTT.

The V gene is TRBV5-4, the J gene TRBJ1-1, with 9 bases that match TRBD1. The CDR3 runs 14 residues. V lost 3 bases and J lost 5; bases outside the gene matches: 5. Germline V gene lookup returns CDR1 SGHNT and CDR2 YYREEE (reference sequence). The CDR3 DNA is TGTGCCAGCAGCTCCGGACAGGGGAGGACTGAAGCTTTCTTT. This sequence encodes CASSSGQGRTEAFF.

The chain couples TRBV25-1 to TRBJ2-1; the match to TRBD2 covers 8 bases. The CDR3 length is 14 residues. V shed 9 bases, J shed 5 bases, and the junction held 9 bases outside the gene matches. Per germline, CDR1 MGHDK and CDR2 SYGVNS. The chain's CDR3 is CASSTIAGHNEQFF. The CDR3 DNA reads as TGTGCCAGTTCAACAATAGCGGGACACAATGAGCAGTTCTTC.

This clone has only one observation. This chain uses TRBV5-4 with TRBJ1-2, with TRBD1 matching 8 bases. This CDR3 has 15 residues. J gave up 1 base and V 4 bases, and 6 bases lay outside the gene matches. Germline V gene sequence: CDR1 SGHNT, CDR2 YYREEE (reference sequence). CDR3 region: CASSPRQGFNYGYTF. The CDR3 DNA sequence: TGTGCCAGCAGCCCGCGACAGGGGTTTAACTATGGCTACACCTTC.

The chain is built from TRBV18 and TRBJ2-1; 10 bases are shared with TRBD2. The V gene's germline CDR1 is KGHSH and CDR2 LQKENI. After removal of 3 bases from V and 5 bases from J, the junction contained 7 bases not matched to a gene. This CDR3 comprises 16 residues. The CDR3 loop is CASSPTGLAANNEQFF. DNA of the CDR3: TGTGCCAGCTCACCTACCGGACTAGCGGCAAACAATGAGCAGTTCTTC.

V gene TRBV6-5 combines with J gene TRBJ2-7; D is possibly TRBD1 (5 bases). Trimming took off 4 bases at V and 2 bases at J, with 9 bases between the two ends. CDR1 MNHEY and CDR2 SVGAGI come from the germline V gene. This CDR3 comprises 13 residues. The CDR3 protein is CASSSTDTYEQYF. The CDR3 nucleotides read TGTGCCAGCAGTTCGACAGATACCTACGAGCAGTACTTC.

This sequence joins TRBV6-5 and TRBJ1-1; D remains ambiguous. The germline gives CDR1 MNHEY, CDR2 SVGAGI. Trimming shortened V by 8 bases and J by 5 bases, and 9 bases separated the two germline ends. The CDR3 runs to 11 residues. The CDR3, as DNA: TGTGCCAGCGGCCGAGGGACTGAAGCTTTCTTT. Translating it yields CASGRGTEAFF.

This clone showed up just a few times. This chain links TRBV4-2 with TRBJ2-3; perhaps TRBD2 as D (6 bases). Germline V lookup: CDR1 LGHNA, CDR2 YNFKEQ. The length of the CDR3 is 17 residues. Trimming cost V 0 bases and J 0 bases, with 13 bases left between them. The CDR3 DNA is TGTGCCAGCAGCCAAGAGTTGGGCGGGACTAGCACAGATACGCAGTATTTT. Protein: CASSQELGGTSTDTQYF.

The chain recombines TRBV20-1 with TRBJ2-2; D possibly corresponds to TRBD2 (5 bases). Germline CDR1 is DFQATT and CDR2 is SNEGSKA (reference sequence). Trimming took off 3 bases at V and 1 base at J, with 9 bases between the two ends. The CDR3 is 14 amino acids. DNA for the CDR3: TGCAGTGCTAGTAGACGGGAGAACACCGGGGAGCTGTTTTTT. As protein: CSASRRENTGELFF.

The CDR3 nucleotides are TGTGCCAGCAGCCCCCGACAGATAGGAAACACCATATATTTT. It codes for CASSPRQIGNTIYF. This sequence joins TRBV3-1 (or the pseudogene TRBV3-2) and TRBJ1-3; D possibly corresponds to TRBD1 (5 bases). The CDR3 is made up of 14 amino acids. In germline, CDR1 is LGHDT, CDR2 YNNKEL (reference sequence). The V and J ends lost 4 bases and 4 bases respectively, with 11 bases between them.

This chain links TRBV3-1 (or the pseudogene TRBV3-2) with TRBJ2-2; D ambiguous. The CDR3 is made up of 14 amino acids. From germline, CDR1 is LGHDT and CDR2 YNNKEL (reference sequence). The V end was cut by 3 bases, the J end by 7 bases, with 12 bases between. The CDR3 nucleotides are TGTGCCAGCAGCCAGCTCCTCAGTTTCGGGGAGCTGTTTTTT. Protein sequence: CASSQLLSFGELFF.

V usage is TRBV28 and J usage is TRBJ2-1, with TRBD2 identical over 8 bases. This CDR3 has 17 amino acids. CDR1 is MDHEN, CDR2 SYDVKM, per germline. J was trimmed by 5 bases and V by 7 bases; bases with no gene match: 16. CDR3 in DNA: TGTGCCAGCACCCGGGGGGGGAGTCTAGCGGGCCACAATGAGCAGTTCTTC. The encoded protein is CASTRGGSLAGHNEQFF.

The chain employs TRBV7-2 and TRBJ1-2; TRBD1 might be the D (6 bases). The CDR3 runs to 13 residues. Germline CDR1 SGHTA, CDR2 FQGNSA. Trimming removed 5 bases from V and 4 bases from J, with 11 bases in between. CDR3 DNA: TGTGCCAGCAGCAGCCCGACAGGCTATGGCTACACCTTC. Translating gives CASSSPTGYGYTF.

This chain connects TRBV5-1 to TRBJ2-1; tentative D call: TRBD2 (6 bases). The CDR3 consists of 16 residues. Germline CDR1 reads SGHRS; CDR2 reads YFSETQ. Deletions cut 1 base from V and 5 bases from J, with 16 bases between. As DNA, the CDR3 is TGCGCCAGCAGCTTGATGACGGCTAGCGCGAACAATGAGCAGTTCTTC. Amino acids: CASSLMTASANNEQFF.

The table lists this clone with a count of one. The rearrangement links TRBV18 to TRBJ2-6; 8 bases agree with TRBD1. J lost 0 bases, V lost 2 bases, and 15 bases had no gene match. In germline, CDR1 is KGHSH, CDR2 LQKENI. The CDR3 runs 21 residues. CDR3 sequence reads: CASSPRNGQGISSSGANVLTF. CDR3 sequence (DNA): TGTGCCAGCTCACCAAGGAATGGACAGGGAATATCGAGCTCTGGGGCCAACGTCCTGACTTTC.

This chain joins TRBV18 and TRBJ2-5, with 14 bases lining up with TRBD2. Germline V gene lookup returns CDR1 KGHSH and CDR2 LQKENI. This CDR3 is 17 amino acids long. The V and J ends lost 0 bases and 5 bases, in that order; junction bases with no gene match: 5. CDR3 amino acids: CASSPPTSGRAWETQYF. CDR3 nucleotide sequence: TGTGCCAGCTCACCACCGACTAGCGGGAGGGCCTGGGAGACCCAGTACTTC.

This chain uses TRBV23-1 with TRBJ1-5, with D tentatively TRBD1 (5 bases). TRBV23-1 is reported as an ORF; its role is uncertain. The CDR3 has 13 residues. The V end was cut by 3 bases, the J end by 7 bases, with 10 bases between. Written as DNA, the CDR3 is TGCGCCAGCAGTCACCCAGGGTGCCAGCCCCAGCATTTT. This encodes CASSHPGCQPQHF.

This sequence joins TRBV11-2 and TRBJ1-1, with a weak D call TRBD1 (6 bases). Deletions cut 7 bases from V and 5 bases from J, with 17 bases between. This CDR3 has 14 amino acids. Germline CDR1 and CDR2: SGHAT and FQNNGV. CDR3 DNA sequence: TGTGCCAGCAACCCCAGGCAGGGGCGAACTGAAGCTTTCTTT. Its translation: CASNPRQGRTEAFF. The full variable domain, with the rest looked up from reference TRBV11-2 and TRBJ1-1, is EAGVAQSPRYKIIEKRQSVAFWCNPISGHATLYWYQQILGQGPKLLIQFQNNGVVDDSQLPKDRFSAERLKGVDSTLKIQPAKLEDSAVYLCASNPRQGRTEAFFGQGTRLTVV.

The chain joins TRBV9 to TRBJ1-6, with no clear D. The germline gives CDR1 SGDLS, CDR2 YYNGEE. The CDR3 loop spans 15 amino acids. Trimming left V 3 bases short and J 3 bases short, with 10 bases between. In DNA, the CDR3 is TGTGCCAGCAGCGCACAGAGCTTCTATAATTCACCCCTCCACTTT. Protein: CASSAQSFYNSPLHF.